One sample yielded the 8 T cell receptor beta chains listed below, sequenced in a study of shared clonotypes between healthy human individuals. The data were produced by immunoSEQ multiplex PCR, yet TCRdb's version contains in-frame clones alone and is incomplete. The repertoire consists of 850,000 to 1,100,000 clones, with approximately 77% occurring once and the leading ten covering about 0.89%. Material for sequencing was memory CD4+ T cells from PBMCs. Subset reported: CD45RA-negative fraction. The receptors originated from a man aged 18-30 years in good health. Some clones in this sample may be carry-over from other donors' samples.

The chain carries TRBV5-1 and TRBJ1-4, with 7 bases lining up with TRBD1. CDR1 and CDR2 from the germline V gene are SGHRS and YFSETQ. This CDR3 has 17 amino acids. V lost 4 bases, J lost 7 bases, and 16 bases stayed unmatched. For the CDR3, the DNA is TGCGCCAGCAGCAGCGGTACCGGGACAGACTTGGGTGAAAAACTGTTTTTT. It specifies CASSSGTGTDLGEKLFF.

CDR3 amino acids: CASTRRGEASTGELFF. DNA of the CDR3: TGTGCCAGCACCCGTCGGGGGGAGGCGTCCACCGGGGAGCTGTTTTTT. The rearrangement uses TRBV27 and TRBJ2-2, with 7 positions matching TRBD2. Trimming removed 7 bases from V and 4 bases from J; junction bases left unmatched: 12. The CDR3 consists of 16 residues. Germline V gene lookup returns CDR1 MNHEY and CDR2 SMNVEV (reference sequence).

This chain connects TRBV20-1 to TRBJ1-1, with D possibly matching TRBD1 (5 bases). The CDR3 contains 11 residues. Germline V gene lookup returns CDR1 DFQATT and CDR2 SNEGSKA (reference sequence). Trimming removed 3 bases from V and 6 bases from J, with 8 bases in between. CDR3 nucleotide sequence: TGCAGTGCTAGGGACATAGCTGAAGCTTTCTTT. Its protein is CSARDIAEAFF.

The chain combines TRBV5-6 with TRBJ1-2; tentatively, D is TRBD1 (5 bases). Trimming took off 0 bases at V and 2 bases at J, with 17 bases between the two ends. The CDR3 covers 17 residues. The V gene's germline CDR1 is SGHDT and CDR2 YYEEEE. The DNA for the CDR3 is TGTGCCAGCAGCTTGGGCACAGGAGGTTTCCTAAACTATGGCTACACCTTC. It specifies CASSLGTGGFLNYGYTF.

The V gene is TRBV6-5, the J gene TRBJ2-3; 11 bases match TRBD1. V was pared by 2 bases and J by 12 bases, with 13 bases of the junction left unmatched. CDR1 is MNHEY, CDR2 SVGAGI, per germline. The CDR3 runs 16 residues. The CDR3 sequence is CASSYGLGTGGKDQYF. CDR3 bases: TGTGCCAGCAGTTACGGGCTTGGGACAGGGGGTAAAGACCAGTATTTT.

The chain recombines TRBV28 with TRBJ1-5; 8 bases are a match to TRBD1. The ends lost 7 bases at V and 5 bases at J; junction bases unmatched: 7. The CDR3 loop spans 14 amino acids. Germline V gives CDR1 MDHEN, CDR2 SYDVKM. The chain's CDR3 is CASNVDRGHQPQHF. The CDR3 nucleotides read TGTGCCAGCAACGTCGACAGGGGACATCAGCCCCAGCATTTT.

The V call is TRBV5-1, the J call TRBJ2-3; TRBD2 matches at 10 bases. Germline CDR1 is SGHRS and CDR2 is YFSETQ. With V trimmed by 0 bases and J by 7 bases, 8 bases remained unmatched. The CDR3 loop spans 16 amino acids. The DNA for the CDR3 is TGCGCCAGCAGCTTGGATCCTAGCGGGAGAGGGAATACGCAGTATTTT. Its translation is CASSLDPSGRGNTQYF.

This clone was observed a handful of times. Other nucleotide sequences from this sample produce the same CDR3. V is TRBV30 and J is TRBJ1-3; no definite D call. V lost 0 bases and J lost 0, with 12 bases in between. Germline CDR1 and CDR2: GTSNPN and SVGIG (reference sequence). The CDR3 length is 16 residues. In DNA, the CDR3 is TGTGCCTGGAGTGTTCTGGCTGCTAGCTCTGGAAACACCATATATTTT. As protein: CAWSVLAASSGNTIYF. Drawing the rest from reference TRBV30 and TRBJ1-3, the complete variable domain is SQTIHQWPATLVQPVGSPLSLECTVEGTSNPNLYWYRQAAGRGLQLLFYSVGIGQISSEVPQNLSASRPQDRQFILSSKKLLLSDSGFYLCAWSVLAASSGNTIYFGEGSWLTVV.